Listed here are 20 T cell receptor beta chains from one sample, sequenced in a study of cytomegalovirus exposure and HLA in healthy donors. The PCR was carried out with 60 Vbeta primers and 13 Jbeta primers. Here immunoSEQ multiplex PCR was the method, and the copy in TCRdb shows in-frame clones only, minus some. This sample has 200,000 to 250,000 clones, with about 80% found just once. Material for sequencing was PBMCs. The receptors originated from a woman in her 40s in good health and CMV-seronegative.

The chain employs TRBV19 and TRBJ2-7, with TRBD2 identical over 8 bases. Per the germline V gene, CDR1 is LNHDA and CDR2 is SQIVND (reference sequence). This CDR3 comprises 15 residues. Germline trimming cut 5 bases from V and 4 bases from J; bases unmatched to any gene: 10. DNA of the CDR3: TGTGCCAGTAGTCCCAGTGGAAGCGGGGGATACGAGCAGTACTTC. Its protein is CASSPSGSGGYEQYF.

The chain employs TRBV5-5 and TRBJ1-1; D is uncertain. The germline gives CDR1 SGHKS, CDR2 YYEKEE (reference sequence). Deletions cut 4 bases from V and 1 base from J, with 17 bases between. The CDR3 extends over 16 amino acids. CDR3 DNA: TGTGCCAGCAGCCGAGGGTTGGGCACTCAGAACACTGAAGCTTTCTTT. It encodes CASSRGLGTQNTEAFF.

The chain carries TRBV6-5 and TRBJ1-4, with D maybe TRBD1 (6 bases). The CDR3 is 14 amino acids. Germline CDR1 reads MNHEY; CDR2 reads SVGAGI. V lost 4 bases and J lost 8, with 14 bases in between. The CDR3 region has the DNA TGTGCCAGCAGTTCCAGGGGATTGGGGGAAAAACTGTTTTTT. Translated: CASSSRGLGEKLFF.

This clone appeared once. CDR3 protein: CASSALGQGTDTQYF. CDR3 bases: TGTGCCAGCAGCGCGCTAGGACAGGGAACAGATACGCAGTATTTT. The V and J genes are TRBV9 and TRBJ2-3, with 8 bases identical to TRBD1. With V trimmed by 3 bases and J by 3 bases, 6 bases remained unmatched. Germline assignment: CDR1 SGDLS and CDR2 YYNGEE. CDR3 length: 15 residues.

A note on this clone: The junction shows a germline mismatch at one end, possibly a read error. The J gene is TRBJ1-2, the V gene TRBV19, with unresolved D. Germline CDR1 is LNHDA and CDR2 is SQIVND (reference sequence). The CDR3 contains 12 residues. In DNA, the CDR3 is TGTGCCAGTAACTCGGGGAAAGGCGGCTACGCCTTC. Translating gives CASNSGKGGYAF. Full variable domain (remainder filled in from reference TRBV19 and TRBJ1-2): DGGITQSPKYLFRKEGQNVTLSCEQNLNHDAMYWYRQDPGQGLRLIYYSQIVNDFQKGDIAEGYSVSREKKESFPLTVTSAQKNPTAFYLCASNSGKGGYAFGSGTRLTVV.

This sequence joins TRBV5-1 and TRBJ2-7; 7 bases are a match to TRBD1. With 3 bases clipped from V and 2 bases from J, the junction kept 8 bases outside the gene matches. Looked up from germline, CDR1 is SGHRS and CDR2 is YFSETQ. The CDR3 has 15 residues. DNA for the CDR3: TGCGCCAGCAGCTGGCGACAGGGCGCTACCTACGAGCAGTACTTC. Its translation: CASSWRQGATYEQYF.

This clone was seen a handful of times. This rearrangement joins TRBV4-2 to TRBJ1-1; 7 bases map to TRBD1. V shed 3 bases, J shed 4 bases, and the junction held 2 bases outside the gene matches. This CDR3 comprises 13 residues. Looked up from germline, CDR1 is LGHNA and CDR2 is YNFKEQ. CDR3 DNA: TGTGCCAGCAGCCAGCAGGGGGTCACTGAAGCTTTCTTT. Translating it yields CASSQQGVTEAFF.

The rearrangement links TRBV7-9 to TRBJ2-3, with 8 bases lining up with TRBD2. The CDR3 consists of 16 residues. V dropped 0 bases and J dropped 2; count of bases not matched to a gene: 4. CDR1 and CDR2 (germline): SEHNR, FQNEAQ (reference sequence). CDR3 coding DNA: TGTGCCAGCAGCTTAGCGGGCGGGGGGACCACAGATACGCAGTATTTT. Translating it yields CASSLAGGGTTDTQYF.

The V and J genes are TRBV25-1 and TRBJ2-1, with 10 bases identical to TRBD2. The V segment lost 7 bases and the J segment 10 bases; nucleotides outside the gene matches: 13. The CDR3 runs 15 residues. Germline loops: CDR1 MGHDK, CDR2 SYGVNS. The CDR3 region has the DNA TGTGCCAGCAATAGCCTAGCGGGGGTGCTAGGAGAGCAGTTCTTC. Its protein product is CASNSLAGVLGEQFF.

V and J are TRBV28 and TRBJ1-2; 11 bases are shared with TRBD1. The germline V gene has CDR1 MDHEN and CDR2 SYDVKM. V was pared by 11 bases and J by 7 bases, with 3 bases of the junction left unmatched. The CDR3 has 11 residues. The CDR3 spells CAGQGAGGYTF. As DNA, the CDR3 is TGTGCCGGACAGGGGGCTGGTGGCTACACCTTC.

The V and J genes are TRBV28 and TRBJ1-3, with D unclear. CDR3 size: 12 residues. With 4 bases removed from V and 3 bases from J, the gap between germline ends came to 4 bases. Germline V gene sequence: CDR1 MDHEN, CDR2 SYDVKM. CDR3 amino acids: CASSSLGNTIYF. The CDR3 nucleotides read TGTGCCAGCAGTTCTCTTGGAAACACCATATATTTT.

This chain links TRBV5-8 with TRBJ1-3, with D possibly matching TRBD1 (5 bases). V lost 2 bases, J lost 5 bases, and 11 bases lay in between. Germline CDR1 and CDR2: SGHTS and YDEGEE. The CDR3 runs 14 residues. CDR3 region: CASSLYGGRNTIYF. The CDR3 DNA is TGTGCCAGCAGCTTATACGGGGGAAGAAACACCATATATTTT.

The chain joins TRBV4-3 to TRBJ2-5; D gene uncertain. Trimming took off 0 bases at V and 5 bases at J, with 13 bases between the two ends. This CDR3 has 15 amino acids. Germline V gene data show CDR1 as LGHNA and CDR2 as YSLEER. The CDR3 reads CASSQDVVSSETQYF. The CDR3 bases are TGCGCCAGCAGCCAAGATGTGGTTAGCTCCGAGACCCAGTACTTC.

The chain recombines TRBV11-3 with TRBJ2-7; 10 nucleotides line up with TRBD1. The CDR3 runs to 15 residues. The V segment lost 3 bases and the J segment 7 bases; nucleotides outside the gene matches: 9. Germline lookup yields CDR1 SGHNT and CDR2 YENEEA. CDR3 sequence: CASSFLRTGGGEQYF. The CDR3 nucleotides read TGTGCCAGCAGCTTTCTCCGGACAGGGGGAGGGGAGCAGTACTTC. The complete variable domain, with remaining parts taken from reference TRBV11-3 and TRBJ2-7, reads EAGVVQSPRYKIIEKKQPVAFWCNPISGHNTLYWYLQNLGQGPELLIRYENEEAVDDSQLPKDRFSAERLKGVDSTLKIQPAELGDSAVYLCASSFLRTGGGEQYFGPGTRLTVT.

The chain recombines TRBV19 with TRBJ1-5; D ambiguous. Germline loops: CDR1 LNHDA, CDR2 SQIVND (reference sequence). The ends were cut back, 3 bases at V and 0 bases at J, with 9 bases in the middle. The CDR3 consists of 15 residues. The CDR3 nucleotides read TGTGCCAGTAGTATCGGAGAATATAGCAATCAGCCCCAGCATTTT. Encoded protein: CASSIGEYSNQPQHF.

V usage is TRBV30 and J usage is TRBJ2-5; D is perhaps TRBD2 (5 bases). Germline V lookup: CDR1 GTSNPN, CDR2 SVGIG (reference sequence). The CDR3 is made up of 15 amino acids. V lost 0 bases and J lost 8, with 19 bases in between. CDR3 residues: CAWSVGVTASGTQYF. The CDR3 bases are TGTGCCTGGAGTGTGGGAGTAACAGCATCAGGTACCCAGTACTTC.

The J gene is TRBJ2-2, the V gene TRBV13; D ambiguous. Germline V gene lookup returns CDR1 PRHDT and CDR2 FYEKMQ (reference sequence). Trimming pared 0 bases from V and 6 bases from J, leaving 5 bases between. The CDR3 extends over 13 amino acids. In DNA form, the CDR3 reads TGTGCCAGCAGCTTAGGGGGCTCCGGGGAGCTGTTTTTT. As protein: CASSLGGSGELFF.

V and J are TRBV9 and TRBJ2-7; D not resolved. V lost 2 bases to trimming and J lost 0 bases, with 9 bases between them. Germline CDR1 SGDLS, CDR2 YYNGEE. This CDR3 has 14 residues. The CDR3 is CASSVGRFSYEQYF. Here the CDR3 DNA reads TGTGCCAGCAGCGTCGGCAGGTTCTCCTACGAGCAGTACTTC.

V gene TRBV5-6 combines with J gene TRBJ1-3; D is unresolved. V dropped 3 bases and J dropped 0 bases, with 7 bases sitting between them. This CDR3 has 14 amino acids. Germline lookup yields CDR1 SGHDT and CDR2 YYEEEE. The DNA of the CDR3 is TGTGCCAGCAGCTCCGGGAGCTCTGGAAACACCATATATTTT. Amino acid sequence: CASSSGSSGNTIYF.

The genes are TRBV30 and TRBJ1-1, with D possibly TRBD1 on 6 matching bases. Germline CDR1 GTSNPN, CDR2 SVGIG (reference sequence). V gave up 3 bases and J gave up 3 bases, with 14 bases separating them. CDR3 length equals 14 residues. The DNA for the CDR3 is TGTGCCTGGAGGAGGCGGACAGCCGACACTGAAGCTTTCTTT. It translates to CAWRRRTADTEAFF.